This T cell receptor (beta chain) was captured by sequencing in a study of pediatric ulcerative colitis. The data were produced by immunoSEQ multiplex PCR, yet TCRdb's version contains in-frame clones alone and is incomplete. The table lists 25,000 to 35,000 clones, roughly four fifths of them singletons, with 3.5% to 4.5% in the top ten. The germline V and J ends were trimmed by 4 bases and 8 bases, with 8 bases remaining between them. This CDR3 is built from 11 residues. Germline loops: CDR1 MNHEY, CDR2 SVGAGI. This chain joins TRBV6-5 and TRBJ1-1; maybe TRBD1 (5 bases). The origin of this receptor is a boy under 18 with severe ulcerative colitis. Sequenced input: blood. CDR3 in DNA: TGTGCCAGCAGTTGGAACAGGGAAGCTTTCTTT. This codes for CASSWNREAFF.